This is a list of T cell receptor beta chains from one sample in a study of blood T cell repertoires in COVID-19. Profiled with immunoSEQ multiplex PCR; TCRdb holds only in-frame clones, not every one. The repertoire has some 250,000 clones, 70% to 85% of them found once; the top ten carry roughly a tenth. Sequencing was carried out using peripheral blood. All receptors come from an elderly woman with acute or convalescent COVID-19. CDR3s include the opening cysteine and the closing phenylalanine or tryptophan. D genes are given only for firm matches. Rows give clone size only sometimes, using once, few, many, or a class for an expanded clone.

D | J | size | V | CDR3 | DNA
. | TRBJ2-1 | . | TRBV28 | CASSLPGGHLYNEQFF | TGTGCCAGCAGTTTACCGGGGGGACACCTTTACAATGAGCAGTTCTTC
TRBD2 | TRBJ2-5 | . | TRBV6-2/TRBV6-3 | CASNPGPTSGGQNLHQETQYF | TGTGCCAGCAACCCAGGCCCGACTAGCGGGGGGCAAAACCTGCACCAAGAGACCCAGTACTTC
TRBD2 | TRBJ2-3 | . | TRBV28 | CASSVLAGGIGSTDTQYF | TGTGCCAGCAGCGTGTTAGCGGGGGGGATAGGGAGCACAGATACGCAGTATTTT
TRBD1 | TRBJ1-5 | . | TRBV28 | CASSRTGLRGQPQHF | TGTGCCAGCAGTAGGACAGGGTTGAGGGGTCAGCCCCAGCATTTT
TRBD2 | TRBJ2-7 | . | TRBV28 | CASSSLAVSSYEQYF | TGTGCCAGCAGTTCGCTAGCGGTGAGCTCCTACGAGCAGTACTTC
. | TRBJ1-2 | . | TRBV5-1 | CASSLVQDGGYTF | TGCGCCAGCAGCTTGGTACAGGATGGCGGCTACACCTTC
. | TRBJ1-2 | . | TRBV28 | CASNDRGYYGYTF | TGTGCCAGCAACGACAGAGGCTATTATGGCTACACCTTC
. | TRBJ1-3 | . | TRBV7-9 | CASSTHGVTSGNTIYF | TGTGCCAGCAGCACTCACGGGGTTACCTCTGGAAACACCATATATTTT
TRBD1 | TRBJ1-4 | once | TRBV30 | CAWNKDRWGEKLFF | TGTGCCTGGAACAAGGACAGGTGGGGTGAAAAACTGTTTTTT
TRBD1 | TRBJ2-7 | . | TRBV2 | CASSETGQVNSGATYEQYF | TGTGCCAGCAGTGAAACGGGACAGGTGAATAGCGGTGCGACCTACGAGCAGTACTTC
TRBD1 | TRBJ1-1 | . | TRBV28 | CASSPGGTGNTEAFF | TGTGCCAGCAGCCCAGGGGGCACAGGGAACACTGAAGCTTTCTTT
TRBD1 | TRBJ1-1 | . | TRBV6-5 | CASRDTGGRSEAFF | TGTGCCAGCAGGGACACAGGGGGTAGGTCTGAAGCTTTCTTT
TRBD1 | TRBJ2-2 | . | TRBV5-1 | CASSGRQGANTGELFF | TGCGCCAGCAGCGGCAGACAGGGGGCCAACACCGGGGAGCTGTTTTTT
. | TRBJ1-2 | . | TRBV7-9 | CASSAQGLDYGYTF | TGTGCCAGCAGCGCCCAGGGGCTTGACTATGGCTACACCTTC
TRBD1 | TRBJ1-5 | . | TRBV6-5 | CASSYAGGGNQPQHF | TGTGCCAGCAGTTACGCAGGGGGCGGCAATCAGCCCCAGCATTTT
TRBD2 | TRBJ2-5 | once | TRBV3-1/TRBV3-2 | CASSATPGLAGLETQYF | TGTGCCAGCAGTGCTACACCGGGACTAGCGGGGTTGGAGACCCAGTACTTC
. | TRBJ2-5 | . | TRBV5-1 | CASSLGWAETQYF | TGCGCCAGCAGCTTGGGATGGGCGGAGACCCAGTACTTC
. | TRBJ1-5 | . | TRBV25-1 | CASSEGSYSNQPQHF | TGTGCCAGCAGTGAGGGCAGTTATAGCAATCAGCCCCAGCATTTT
TRBD1 | TRBJ1-1 | . | TRBV7-8 | CASSSPAPGQGGTEAFF | TGTGCCAGCAGCTCCCCGGCCCCCGGACAGGGTGGAACTGAAGCTTTCTTT
TRBD1 | TRBJ1-2 | . | TRBV5-1 | CASSTGQGFYGYTF | TGCGCCAGCAGCACGGGACAGGGCTTCTATGGCTACACCTTC
TRBD1 | TRBJ1-6 | . | TRBV9 | CASSTGTVNSPLHF | TGTGCCAGCAGCACCGGGACAGTTAATTCACCCCTCCACTTT
. | TRBJ2-1 | few | TRBV27 | CASSLVAGSYNEQFF | TGTGCCAGCAGTTTGGTGGCAGGGTCCTACAATGAGCAGTTCTTC
TRBD1 | TRBJ1-2 | . | TRBV2 | CASSGPLEDRAIYGYTF | TGTGCCAGCAGTGGCCCCCTGGAAGACAGGGCAATCTATGGCTACACCTTC
. | TRBJ2-2 | . | TRBV12-3/TRBV12-4 | CASSSGTGELFF | TGTGCCAGCAGCTCAGGGACCGGGGAGCTGTTTTTT
. | TRBJ2-7 | . | TRBV21-1 | CASSKIRPGQGNYEQYF | TGTGCCAGCAGCAAAATTCGCCCGGGACAGGGAAACTACGAGCAGTACTTC
. | TRBJ2-7 | . | TRBV27 | CASWVGWGVGSYEQYF | TGTGCCAGCTGGGTGGGCTGGGGCGTGGGGTCCTACGAGCAGTACTTC
. | TRBJ2-3 | . | TRBV24-1 | CATSEAGRGTDTQYF | TGTGCCACCAGTGAGGCGGGGAGGGGGACAGATACGCAGTATTTT
. | TRBJ2-7 | . | TRBV12-3/TRBV12-4 | CASSFSRRDEQYF | TGTGCCAGCAGTTTTTCCAGGAGGGATGAGCAGTACTTC
TRBD1 | TRBJ1-1 | . | TRBV27 | CASTLTGTNTEAFF | TGTGCCAGCACCTTGACAGGGACGAACACTGAAGCTTTCTTT
TRBD2 | TRBJ2-3 | . | TRBV20-1 | CSASGTSGEHTDTQYF | TGCAGTGCTAGTGGGACTAGCGGGGAACACACAGATACGCAGTATTTT
. | TRBJ2-7 | . | TRBV20-1 | CSARLDLEQYF | TGCAGTGCTAGACTAGACCTCGAGCAGTACTTC
. | TRBJ2-7 | . | TRBV2 | CASSEVESVREQYF | TGTGCCAGCAGTGAAGTAGAAAGCGTGCGGGAGCAGTACTTC
. | TRBJ1-2 | few | TRBV15 | CATSRVSSREGLVANYGYTF | TGTGCCACCAGCAGAGTCTCGTCGCGGGAGGGCCTCGTAGCTAACTATGGCTACACCTTC
. | TRBJ1-6 | . | TRBV11-2 | CASSLDPTGLNSPLHF | TGTGCCAGCAGCTTAGATCCCACAGGGTTGAATTCACCCCTCCACTTT
. | TRBJ1-3 | once | TRBV12-5 | CASGLDEAYSGNTIYF | TGTGCTAGTGGTTTGGATGAGGCCTACTCTGGAAACACCATATATTTT
TRBD2 | TRBJ2-2 | once | TRBV2 | CASSQRTTSGGGTGELFF | TGTGCCAGCAGCCAAAGGACGACTAGCGGGGGAGGAACCGGGGAGCTGTTTTTT
. | TRBJ2-5 | . | TRBV19 | CASSIRLGETQYF | TGTGCCAGTAGTATAAGACTAGGAGAGACCCAGTACTTC